Listed below are T cell receptor beta chains from one sample, sequenced in a study of preoperative IRX-2 immunotherapy in early breast cancer. TCRdb's table, derived via immunoSEQ multiplex PCR, lists solely in-frame clones and lacks some. The sample yields around 34,000 clones, over 90% seen once. The specimen was taken from a patient treated with IRX-2 immunotherapy. These receptors came from a human donor with breast cancer. The CDR3 runs from the conserved cysteine through the conserved F or W. The D gene is left open where the match is weak. Not all rows give a size; the values are once, few, many and, for expanded clones, a class.

J gene: TRBJ2-3; CDR3 length: 15; D gene: -; V gene: TRBV6-5; clone size: -; CDR3 DNA: TGTGCCAGCAGTTACAGGAGGCAGGGGACAGATACGCAGTATTTT; CDR3 protein: CASSYRRQGTDTQYF
J gene: TRBJ1-2; CDR3 length: 18; D gene: -; V gene: TRBV4-3; clone size: -; CDR3 DNA: TGCGCCAGCAGCCAAGCCCTGGTCGGGGTAGGGGGTGGGAATGGCTACACCTTC; CDR3 protein: CASSQALVGVGGGNGYTF
J gene: TRBJ2-7; CDR3 length: 14; D gene: TRBD1; V gene: TRBV5-5; clone size: -; CDR3 DNA: TGTGCCAGCAGCTCCCGGGACAGGCACTACGAGCAGTACTTC; CDR3 protein: CASSSRDRHYEQYF
J gene: TRBJ2-1; CDR3 length: 11; D gene: -; V gene: TRBV20-1; clone size: -; CDR3 DNA: TGCAGTGCCCCTACCTACAATGAGCAGTTCTTC; CDR3 protein: CSAPTYNEQFF
J gene: TRBJ2-5; CDR3 length: 17; D gene: TRBD2; V gene: TRBV5-1; clone size: -; CDR3 DNA: TGCGCCAGCAGCTTGCCTGGGACTAGCGGAGGCCAAGAGACCCAGTACTTC; CDR3 protein: CASSLPGTSGGQETQYF
J gene: TRBJ2-4; CDR3 length: 18; D gene: -; V gene: TRBV4-2; clone size: once; CDR3 DNA: TGTGCCAGCAGCCAAGCGGAAGGGGCGGTCATCCCCAAAAACATTCAGTACTTC; CDR3 protein: CASSQAEGAVIPKNIQYF
J gene: TRBJ1-2; CDR3 length: 15; D gene: -; V gene: TRBV9; clone size: -; CDR3 DNA: TGTGCCAGCAGCGTAGACTCACGGGGCGGCTATGGCTACACCTTC; CDR3 protein: CASSVDSRGGYGYTF
J gene: TRBJ1-4; CDR3 length: 15; D gene: -; V gene: TRBV6-6; clone size: -; CDR3 DNA: TGTGCCAGCAGTTACTCGAGGGGAGTCAACGAAAAACTGTTTTTT; CDR3 protein: CASSYSRGVNEKLFF
J gene: TRBJ2-2; CDR3 length: 15; D gene: -; V gene: TRBV7-3; clone size: -; CDR3 DNA: TGTGCCAGCAGCGGATCGGGACTCGCTACCGGGGAGCTGTTTTTT; CDR3 protein: CASSGSGLATGELFF
J gene: TRBJ2-1; CDR3 length: 17; D gene: TRBD2; V gene: TRBV7-9; clone size: -; CDR3 DNA: TGTGCCAGTTTGGGCTATAGGACTAGCGGGGACTACAATGAGCAGTTCTTC; CDR3 protein: CASLGYRTSGDYNEQFF
J gene: TRBJ2-2; CDR3 length: 14; D gene: -; V gene: TRBV5-6; clone size: -; CDR3 DNA: TGTGCCAGCAGCTTGGAAGGGTCAGCCGGGGAGCTGTTTTTT; CDR3 protein: CASSLEGSAGELFF
J gene: TRBJ2-1; CDR3 length: 15; D gene: TRBD1; V gene: TRBV7-7; clone size: -; CDR3 DNA: TGTGCTAGCAGCCCGACAGGGAACTCCTACAATGAGCAGTTCTTC; CDR3 protein: CASSPTGNSYNEQFF
J gene: TRBJ2-1; CDR3 length: 16; D gene: -; V gene: TRBV28; clone size: -; CDR3 DNA: TGTGCCAGCAGGACCCGAGCGGGTGAGGCCTACAATGAGCAGTTCTTC; CDR3 protein: CASRTRAGEAYNEQFF
J gene: TRBJ2-7; CDR3 length: 14; D gene: -; V gene: TRBV30; clone size: -; CDR3 DNA: TGTGCCTGGAGTGTGGGGGCGGGGGCCTACGAGCAGTACTTC; CDR3 protein: CAWSVGAGAYEQYF
J gene: TRBJ1-1; CDR3 length: 13; D gene: -; V gene: TRBV2; clone size: -; CDR3 DNA: TGTGCCAGCAGTGACGTCGGGAACACTGAAGCTTTCTTT; CDR3 protein: CASSDVGNTEAFF
J gene: TRBJ2-7; CDR3 length: 14; D gene: TRBD2; V gene: TRBV6-1; clone size: -; CDR3 DNA: TGTGCCAGCAGGGCTAGCGGGAGTTTATACGAGCAGTACTTC; CDR3 protein: CASRASGSLYEQYF
J gene: TRBJ2-7; CDR3 length: 14; D gene: -; V gene: TRBV19; clone size: -; CDR3 DNA: TGTGCCAGTAGTATAGTATTGGAGGTCGGCGAGCAGTACTTC; CDR3 protein: CASSIVLEVGEQYF
J gene: TRBJ1-4; CDR3 length: 18; D gene: TRBD1; V gene: TRBV10-2; clone size: once; CDR3 DNA: TGCGCCAGCAGTGACCCCGGACAGGTGGCGGGCTTCAATGAAAAACTGTTTTTT; CDR3 protein: CASSDPGQVAGFNEKLFF
J gene: TRBJ1-2; CDR3 length: 13; D gene: -; V gene: TRBV5-1; clone size: -; CDR3 DNA: TGCGCCAGCAGCTTAAAGGACAGCAATGGCTACACCTTC; CDR3 protein: CASSLKDSNGYTF
J gene: TRBJ2-2; CDR3 length: 15; D gene: -; V gene: TRBV6-5; clone size: -; CDR3 DNA: TGTGCCAGCAGTTACGTGCGGGGAAATACCGGGGAGCTGTTTTTT; CDR3 protein: CASSYVRGNTGELFF
J gene: TRBJ1-1; CDR3 length: 9; D gene: -; V gene: TRBV21-1; clone size: -; CDR3 DNA: TGTGCCAGCACCGTGAAATCTTTCTTT; CDR3 protein: CASTVKSFF
J gene: TRBJ2-3; CDR3 length: 18; D gene: TRBD2; V gene: TRBV7-9; clone size: -; CDR3 DNA: TGTGCCAGCAGCTTTTGGGGCTCGACTAGCTCGGGGGGAGATACGCAGTATTTT; CDR3 protein: CASSFWGSTSSGGDTQYF
J gene: TRBJ1-5; CDR3 length: 16; D gene: TRBD1; V gene: TRBV19; clone size: -; CDR3 DNA: TGTGCCAGTATTGGGACAGGGGTAGGTTGGAATCAGCCCCAGCATTTT; CDR3 protein: CASIGTGVGWNQPQHF
J gene: TRBJ2-7; CDR3 length: 12; D gene: -; V gene: TRBV4-2; clone size: -; CDR3 DNA: TGTGCCAGCAGCCCCAACAGCTACGAGCAGTACTTC; CDR3 protein: CASSPNSYEQYF
J gene: TRBJ2-7; CDR3 length: 15; D gene: -; V gene: TRBV4-3; clone size: once; CDR3 DNA: TGCGCCAGCAGCCCCTACTTCGGCGGAGGCTACGAGCAGTACTTC; CDR3 protein: CASSPYFGGGYEQYF
J gene: TRBJ2-3; CDR3 length: 15; D gene: TRBD1; V gene: TRBV7-6; clone size: -; CDR3 DNA: TGTGCCAGCAGCTTAGGCAGGGGGCGTGCAGATACGCAGTATTTT; CDR3 protein: CASSLGRGRADTQYF
J gene: TRBJ2-5; CDR3 length: 17; D gene: TRBD2; V gene: TRBV19; clone size: -; CDR3 DNA: TGTGCCAGTAGAGGGTTAGCGGGGACCATAAACCAAGAGACCCAGTACTTC; CDR3 protein: CASRGLAGTINQETQYF
J gene: TRBJ2-1; CDR3 length: 14; D gene: -; V gene: TRBV7-3; clone size: -; CDR3 DNA: TGTGCCAGCAGCTTGTCTCCAGTCGGGCATGAGCAGTTCTTC; CDR3 protein: CASSLSPVGHEQFF
J gene: TRBJ2-1; CDR3 length: 13; D gene: -; V gene: TRBV9; clone size: -; CDR3 DNA: TGTGCCAGCAGCGTACAGGGGGGAGGGGAGCAGTTCTTC; CDR3 protein: CASSVQGGGEQFF
J gene: TRBJ1-2; CDR3 length: 13; D gene: TRBD1; V gene: TRBV6-5; clone size: -; CDR3 DNA: TGTGCCAGCAGCAGGGACAGGCAATTGGGCTACACCTTC; CDR3 protein: CASSRDRQLGYTF
J gene: TRBJ2-2; CDR3 length: 14; D gene: -; V gene: TRBV5-4; clone size: -; CDR3 DNA: TGTGCCAGCAGCCTCACAGGGTACACCGGGGAGCTGTTTTTT; CDR3 protein: CASSLTGYTGELFF
J gene: TRBJ2-7; CDR3 length: 17; D gene: -; V gene: TRBV21-1; clone size: -; CDR3 DNA: TGTGCCAGCAGCCGCCCCCTAGCGGGGGTTACCTCCTACGAGCAGTACTTC; CDR3 protein: CASSRPLAGVTSYEQYF
J gene: TRBJ2-7; CDR3 length: 15; D gene: TRBD2; V gene: TRBV7-3; clone size: -; CDR3 DNA: TGTGCCAGCAGCTTAACTTGGGGAGGGGACTACGAGCAGTACTTC; CDR3 protein: CASSLTWGGDYEQYF
J gene: TRBJ1-4; CDR3 length: 14; D gene: -; V gene: TRBV28; clone size: -; CDR3 DNA: TGTGCCAGCAGTATGGGGGCGATGGATGAAAAACTGTTTTTT; CDR3 protein: CASSMGAMDEKLFF
J gene: TRBJ2-2; CDR3 length: 15; D gene: -; V gene: TRBV7-8; clone size: -; CDR3 DNA: TGTGCCAGCAGCTTATCAAGGGGTCGCACCGGGGAGCTGTTTTTT; CDR3 protein: CASSLSRGRTGELFF
J gene: TRBJ2-3; CDR3 length: 21; D gene: TRBD1; V gene: TRBV27; clone size: -; CDR3 DNA: TGTGCCAGCAGCCGGACAGGATCCCGCCTTCCCATTCCTCTCACCGCAGATACGCAGTATTTT; CDR3 protein: CASSRTGSRLPIPLTADTQYF
J gene: TRBJ2-1; CDR3 length: 13; D gene: -; V gene: TRBV5-1; clone size: -; CDR3 DNA: TGCGCCAGCAGCGCGAGTAGGGGAGGGGGGCAGTTCTTC; CDR3 protein: CASSASRGGGQFF
J gene: TRBJ2-2; CDR3 length: 13; D gene: -; V gene: TRBV7-3; clone size: -; CDR3 DNA: TGTGCCAGTAAGGATTATAACACCGGGGAGCTGTTTTTT; CDR3 protein: CASKDYNTGELFF
J gene: TRBJ2-1; CDR3 length: 15; D gene: TRBD2; V gene: TRBV5-4; clone size: -; CDR3 DNA: TGTGCCAGCAGCTTGGAAGCGGGAGGCTACAATGAGCAGTTCTTC; CDR3 protein: CASSLEAGGYNEQFF
J gene: TRBJ2-7; CDR3 length: 13; D gene: -; V gene: TRBV27; clone size: few; CDR3 DNA: TGTGCCAGCAGTTTAGGCAGAACCTACGAGCAGTACTTC; CDR3 protein: CASSLGRTYEQYF
J gene: TRBJ1-3; CDR3 length: 23; D gene: -; V gene: TRBV9; clone size: -; CDR3 DNA: TGTGCCAGCAGCGTGAGAGGGGCAACTTGGGACTCCCAAGGAGAGGCCTCTGGAAACACCATATATTTT; CDR3 protein: CASSVRGATWDSQGEASGNTIYF
J gene: TRBJ1-4; CDR3 length: 11; D gene: -; V gene: TRBV20-1; clone size: -; CDR3 DNA: TGCAGTGCTAGTTACAGGGAAAAACTGTTTTTT; CDR3 protein: CSASYREKLFF
J gene: TRBJ2-3; CDR3 length: 16; D gene: TRBD2; V gene: TRBV18; clone size: -; CDR3 DNA: TGTGCCAGCTCACCGGGGACTAGGCTAGCGACAGATACGCAGTATTTT; CDR3 protein: CASSPGTRLATDTQYF
J gene: TRBJ2-3; CDR3 length: 12; D gene: -; V gene: TRBV27; clone size: -; CDR3 DNA: TGTGCCAGCAGTTCCTCAGGAGATACGCAGTATTTT; CDR3 protein: CASSSSGDTQYF
J gene: TRBJ2-6; CDR3 length: 17; D gene: -; V gene: TRBV7-3; clone size: once; CDR3 DNA: TGTGCCAGCAGCTTAATAGGGGGACTCTCTGGGGCCAACGTCCTGACTTTC; CDR3 protein: CASSLIGGLSGANVLTF
J gene: TRBJ2-7; CDR3 length: 15; D gene: -; V gene: TRBV15; clone size: few; CDR3 DNA: TGTGCCACCAGCAGAGTCACAGGGCCCACCTACGAGCAGTACTTC; CDR3 protein: CATSRVTGPTYEQYF
J gene: TRBJ1-6; CDR3 length: 16; D gene: -; V gene: TRBV11-2; clone size: once; CDR3 DNA: TGTGCCAGCAGCTTAGGGCGAGGGCAGCCCAATTCACCCCTCCACTTT; CDR3 protein: CASSLGRGQPNSPLHF
J gene: TRBJ1-3; CDR3 length: 16; D gene: -; V gene: TRBV28; clone size: -; CDR3 DNA: TGTGCCAGCAGGACCCCAGGACGGTTCTCTGGAAACACCATATATTTT; CDR3 protein: CASRTPGRFSGNTIYF
J gene: TRBJ1-5; CDR3 length: 13; D gene: TRBD1; V gene: TRBV27; clone size: once; CDR3 DNA: TGTGCCACCCAGACAGGGAGCAATCAGCCCCAGCATTTT; CDR3 protein: CATQTGSNQPQHF
J gene: TRBJ2-7; CDR3 length: 15; D gene: -; V gene: TRBV9; clone size: once; CDR3 DNA: TGTGCCAGCAGCGTAGGGAGCGGAGCTACCTACGAGCAGTACTTC; CDR3 protein: CASSVGSGATYEQYF
J gene: TRBJ1-1; CDR3 length: 14; D gene: -; V gene: TRBV19; clone size: -; CDR3 DNA: TGTGCCAGTAGTATGGAGGGGGTGGGCACTGAAGCTTTCTTT; CDR3 protein: CASSMEGVGTEAFF
J gene: TRBJ2-7; CDR3 length: 13; D gene: -; V gene: TRBV14; clone size: -; CDR3 DNA: TGTGCCAGCAGCCAAGATCGGGTGAGCCAGCAGTACTTC; CDR3 protein: CASSQDRVSQQYF
J gene: TRBJ1-2; CDR3 length: 16; D gene: -; V gene: TRBV7-9; clone size: -; CDR3 DNA: TGTGCCAGCAGCCCCGCGAGGACGAGGACGAGAGAGGGCTACACCTTC; CDR3 protein: CASSPARTRTREGYTF
J gene: TRBJ2-7; CDR3 length: 14; D gene: -; V gene: TRBV7-2; clone size: -; CDR3 DNA: TGTGCCAGCAGCTTAGGCGGGATCTCCTACGAGCAGTACTTC; CDR3 protein: CASSLGGISYEQYF